This T cell receptor (beta chain) derives from a study of blood T cell repertoires in COVID-19. Study-level information: The samples span acute and convalescent COVID-19 from the United States, Italy and Spain.

J was trimmed by 4 bases and V by 4 bases; bases with no gene match: 4. CDR3 length equals 14 residues. The germline V gene has CDR1 KGHSH and CDR2 LQKENI. The repertoire was sequenced with immunoSEQ multiplex PCR; TCRdb's copy has only in-frame clones and lacks some. Altogether about 170,000 clones are present, approximately 82% being singletons, with the ten largest covering roughly 19%. The V gene is TRBV18, the J gene TRBJ1-5; TRBD1 matches at 7 bases. This sequence was found in a woman aged 70 to 79 who had recovered from COVID-19. The specimen was peripheral blood. The CDR3 bases are TGTGCCAGCTCACTAGGGACAGAAAATCAGCCCCAGCATTTT. As protein: CASSLGTENQPQHF.